What follows is one TCR beta chain and its context. Trimming left V 2 bases short and J 2 bases short, with 14 bases between. The germline gives CDR1 SGHRS, CDR2 YFSETQ. This CDR3 has 16 amino acids. The entry originates in a study of T cell changes during pregnancy in multiple sclerosis. Here immunoSEQ multiplex PCR was the method, and the copy in TCRdb shows in-frame clones only, minus some. This table has 30,000 to 40,000 clones, over 80% appearing once. The sample consisted of CD4+ T cells from peripheral blood mononuclear cells, taken in the third trimester of pregnancy. The sequence was obtained from a female donor in good health, enrolled as a control in a pregnancy study. The chain combines TRBV5-1 with TRBJ1-3; TRBD1 might be the D (6 bases). The CDR3 reads CASSFGQPLTGNTIYF. The CDR3 bases are TGCGCCAGCAGCTTCGGACAGCCACTGACTGGAAACACCATATATTTT.